Here is one TCR beta chain with its context. The data derive from a study of blood T cell repertoires in COVID-19. Study at large: Spain, Italy and the United States supplied samples that represented acute and convalescent COVID-19.

Assay used: immunoSEQ multiplex PCR; TCRdb lists only in-frame clones, some missing. The table records approximately 100,000 clones, 85% to 95% of them present only once. The CDR3 runs 15 residues. CDR1 and CDR2 from the germline V gene are LNHNV and YYDKDF (reference sequence). V dropped 0 bases and J dropped 5; count of bases not matched to a gene: 6. The gene calls are TRBV15 and TRBJ2-5; TRBD2 agrees at 7 bases. This TCR was sampled from a man between 45 and 60 years old with active COVID-19. The sequencing input was peripheral blood. CDR3 nucleotides: TGTGCCACCAGCAGAGAGCGGGGGTCCTTGGAGACCCAGTACTTC. It yields the protein CATSRERGSLETQYF.